Listed here is a single T cell receptor (beta chain). Antigen: not known. The record originates from a study of T cell repertoires and Cas9 in healthy adults. The overall study: Multi-effector potency, cytotoxicity and lineage were assessed in SpCas9-reactive CD4 and CD8 T cells.

Study results and limitations: In vitro, SpCas9-reactive Tregs were reported to curb effector T cell proliferation and function.

Data came from immunoSEQ multiplex PCR; TCRdb stores just in-frame clones and leaves some out. The repertoire consists of about 22,000 clones, with less than 95% occurring once and the leading ten covering 1.5% to 1.9%. Sequences were obtained from CD4+ effector T cells (CD127+, CD25-, CD137-, CD154-) from PBMCs; culture status not recorded. The receptor was derived from a human donor in good health.

The CDR3 region has the DNA TGTGCCAGCAGCCCCCCCCAAGGGGAGCTGTTTTTT. Its protein product is CASSPPQGELFF. The gene calls are TRBV9 and TRBJ2-2; unclear D gene. Germline-derived CDR1 and CDR2 are SGDLS and YYNGEE. CDR3 length equals 12 residues. V lost 4 bases and J 8 bases, leaving 9 bases between the germline ends.